What follows is one TCR beta chain and its context. Its matching antigen is unknown. These data belong to a study of T cell repertoires in cytomegalovirus infection. Background on the study: Indications came from public TCR beta signatures; they pointed to CMV infection and to a matching HLA type. The study's findings and limits: In two of eight donors, the top clonotype was HLA-C-restricted CMV-specific.

TCRdb reprocessed the reads via MiXCR and lists one record per CDR3 protein. The sample holds tens of thousands of distinct CDR3 sequences; 20% to 25% are singletons and the top ten take around three quarters. The V end lost 0 bases, the J end lost 5 bases, and 13 bases lay between the germline ends. The germline V gene has CDR1 LGHNA and CDR2 YSLEER. The CDR3 extends over 15 amino acids. Sequencing used PBMCs, sequenced either directly or after in vitro stimulation (not recorded which). The chain has TRBV4-3 and TRBJ1-2, with D possibly being TRBD1 (5 bases). This sequence originates from a human donor in good health (CMV status not recorded). Some clones in this sample may be carry-over from other donors' samples. In DNA form, the CDR3 reads TGCGCCAGCAGCCAAGATCGGACACCCCGATATGGCTACACCTTC. Protein: CASSQDRTPRYGYTF.